What follows are 29 T cell receptor beta chains derived from one specimen sequenced in a study of glioma-infiltrating T cells after dendritic cell vaccination. Generated by immunoSEQ multiplex PCR, the TCRdb table keeps only in-frame clones and is missing some. This table has about 92,000 clones, around 84% appearing once. The sequences come from blood, collected before dendritic cell vaccination. The source is a human donor with glioblastoma.

This clone was counted between two and nine times. This chain uses TRBV9 with TRBJ2-7; a weak D match, TRBD1 (8 bases). V lost 1 base and J 1 base, leaving 12 bases between the germline ends. The CDR3 runs to 15 residues. Germline V lookup: CDR1 SGDLS, CDR2 YYNGEE. CDR3 DNA: TGTGCCAGCAGCGTAAGCGGGACAGGTTCCTACGAGCAGTACTTC. The encoded protein is CASSVSGTGSYEQYF.

J is TRBJ2-1 and V is TRBV6-1, with D possibly matching TRBD2 (6 bases). Germline CDR1 is MNHNS and CDR2 is SASEGT. The CDR3 loop spans 13 amino acids. The V end lost 6 bases, the J end lost 11 bases, and 17 bases lay between the germline ends. CDR3 amino acids: CASRASLSGQQFF. The CDR3 nucleotides read TGTGCCAGCAGGGCCTCCCTAAGCGGGCAGCAGTTCTTC.

CDR3 nucleotides: TGTGCCAGCAGTGCAGGGTTTGGTAATAACATTCAGTACTTC. Translating gives CASSAGFGNNIQYF. The chain is built from TRBV6-5 and TRBJ2-4; D may be TRBD1 (5 bases). Germline-derived CDR1 and CDR2 are MNHEY and SVGAGI. Trimming cost V 5 bases and J 7 bases, with 15 bases left between them. This CDR3 is built from 14 residues.

This chain connects TRBV7-9 to TRBJ2-1, with TRBD1 matching 8 bases. The CDR3 is made up of 16 amino acids. V lost 4 bases and J lost 4; bases outside the gene matches: 9. Germline V gene lookup returns CDR1 SEHNR and CDR2 FQNEAQ (reference sequence). The CDR3 DNA sequence: TGTGCCAGCAGCTCCTCCCTGACAGGGGCATACAATGAGCAGTTCTTC. This sequence encodes CASSSSLTGAYNEQFF.

The gene calls are TRBV7-9 and TRBJ2-5; possible D gene TRBD2, 5 bases. CDR1 is SEHNR, CDR2 FQNEAQ, per germline (reference sequence). The ends were cut back, 5 bases at V and 5 bases at J, with 18 bases in the middle. This CDR3 comprises 15 residues. The CDR3 reads CASSPRTPAGETQYF. DNA of the CDR3: TGTGCCAGCAGCCCGAGGACCCCGGCGGGCGAGACCCAGTACTTC.

V and J are TRBV9 and TRBJ2-6; 9 nucleotides agree with TRBD2. The CDR3 extends over 17 amino acids. V lost 0 bases, J lost 0 bases, and 1 base stayed unmatched. Germline V CDR1 and CDR2: SGDLS, YYNGEE. The CDR3 bases are TGTGCCAGCAGCGTAGTAGCGGGGGCCTCTGGGGCCAACGTCCTGACTTTC. Protein: CASSVVAGASGANVLTF.

This clone has just a few counts. One end of the junction does not line up with germline, which may come from a read error. The chain employs TRBV11-2 and TRBJ1-2; the match to TRBD1 covers 7 bases. The CDR3 contains 15 residues. Germline CDR1 SGHAT, CDR2 FQNNGV. This chain's CDR3 is CASSTEVQGIYGYTF. In DNA, the CDR3 is TGCGCCAGCAGCACCGAAGTACAGGGGATTTATGGCTACACCTTC.

The chain links TRBV6-6 to TRBJ1-2; a weak D match, TRBD1 (6 bases). The CDR3 is 14 residues long. Germline values: CDR1 MNHNY, CDR2 SVGAGI (reference sequence). Trimming took 8 bases from V and 4 from J, leaving 17 bases between them. The CDR3 region is CASVQDSAFYGYTF. In nucleotides, the CDR3 is TGTGCCAGCGTTCAGGACAGCGCTTTCTATGGCTACACCTTC.

This chain links TRBV5-1 with TRBJ1-1; no clear D. This CDR3 is 15 amino acids long. CDR1 SGHRS and CDR2 YFSETQ come from the germline V gene. Trimming cost V 0 bases and J 5 bases, with 14 bases left between them. CDR3 nucleotides: TGCGCCAGCAGCTTGGCCGAGGTCGCGGTGACTGAAGCTTTCTTT. Translation gives CASSLAEVAVTEAFF.

The gene calls are TRBV19 and TRBJ2-5; D is ambiguous. Deletions cut 5 bases from V and 4 bases from J, with 14 bases between. Per germline, CDR1 LNHDA and CDR2 SQIVND (reference sequence). The length of the CDR3 is 14 residues. Here the CDR3 DNA reads TGTGCCAGTAGTTCCTCGACTGTCCTAGAGACCCAGTACTTC. Its protein product is CASSSSTVLETQYF.

The chain is built from TRBV14 and TRBJ2-3, with 12 bases aligning to TRBD2. CDR3 length: 20 amino acids. The J segment lost 0 bases and the V segment lost 4 bases, leaving 14 bases of the junction unmatched. Germline CDR1 reads SGHDN; CDR2 reads FVKESK. The CDR3 DNA sequence: TGTGCCAGCAGCCCCACTAGCGGGAGGACCTCAAAAACTAGCACAGATACGCAGTATTTT. Residues: CASSPTSGRTSKTSTDTQYF.

The chain carries TRBV7-9 and TRBJ2-3, with D hard to call. Per the germline V gene, CDR1 is SEHNR and CDR2 is FQNEAQ (reference sequence). The CDR3 spans 11 residues. V was trimmed by 5 bases and J by 3 bases, leaving 3 bases between them. CDR3 in amino acids: CASSQTDTQYF. The CDR3 coding sequence is TGTGCCAGCAGCCAGACAGATACGCAGTATTTT.

The rearrangement uses TRBV2 and TRBJ2-1; 7 bases are a match to TRBD2. The CDR3 consists of 15 residues. Germline loops: CDR1 SNHLY, CDR2 FYNNEI. The trim removed 3 bases at V and 8 bases at J, leaving 10 bases unmatched. The CDR3 here is CASSDLAGAGDEQFF. CDR3 nucleotide sequence: TGTGCCAGCAGTGATTTGGCGGGAGCGGGCGATGAGCAGTTCTTC.

The rearrangement uses TRBV9 and TRBJ2-7; TRBD2 aligns across 7 bases. With V trimmed by 4 bases and J by 4 bases, 8 bases remained unmatched. The CDR3 consists of 14 residues. CDR1 is SGDLS and CDR2 is YYNGEE in the germline V gene. CDR3 nucleotide sequence: TGTGCCAGCAGCCTGGGGCAGGGAGGGTACGAGCAGTACTTC. Its translation is CASSLGQGGYEQYF.

The V call is TRBV6-5, the J call TRBJ1-3; D might be TRBD1 (6 bases). V gave up 4 bases and J gave up 3 bases, with 7 bases separating them. This CDR3 has 13 amino acids. Germline V gene sequence: CDR1 MNHEY, CDR2 SVGAGI. The chain's CDR3 is CASSLDSGNTIYF. The DNA of the CDR3 is TGTGCCAGCAGTTTGGACAGTGGAAACACCATATATTTT.

This rearrangement joins TRBV7-9 to TRBJ1-5; 8 bases agree with TRBD1. The length of the CDR3 is 17 residues. Germline V gives CDR1 SEHNR, CDR2 FQNEAQ (reference sequence). The ends lost 1 base at V and 8 bases at J; junction bases unmatched: 13. The CDR3 region is CASSLGAGGLGGEPQHF. CDR3 coding DNA: TGTGCCAGCAGCTTAGGTGCAGGGGGCTTAGGTGGGGAGCCCCAGCATTTT.

V is TRBV9 and J is TRBJ2-2; tentative D call: TRBD2 (5 bases). V was cut by 1 base and J by 5 bases, with 12 bases left in between. Germline lookup yields CDR1 SGDLS and CDR2 YYNGEE. This CDR3 is built from 15 residues. CDR3 residues: CASSVSLAWTGELFF. DNA for the CDR3: TGTGCCAGCAGCGTAAGCCTAGCTTGGACCGGGGAGCTGTTTTTT.

Regarding this clone: At one of its ends the junction is not consistent with the germline gene, which may arise from a read error. The rearrangement uses TRBV30 and TRBJ1-3; 10 nucleotides match TRBD1. CDR1 is GTSNPN and CDR2 is SVGIG in the germline V gene (reference sequence). CDR3 length equals 15 residues. CDR3 protein: CAWSPPRTGGVSVDF. In nucleotides, the CDR3 is TGTGCCTGGAGTCCCCCCCGGACAGGGGGAGTGTCAGTTGATTTT.

The chain links TRBV7-8 to TRBJ1-5, with unresolved D. V lost 5 bases and J 7 bases, leaving 15 bases between the germline ends. The germline CDR1 and CDR2 sequences are SGHVS and FQNEAQ. CDR3 length: 14 amino acids. The CDR3: CASSPSAATQPQHF. CDR3 DNA sequence: TGTGCCAGCAGCCCCTCGGCGGCTACCCAGCCCCAGCATTTT.

The chain joins TRBV5-1 to TRBJ1-1; D is uncertain. Germline CDR1 is SGHRS and CDR2 is YFSETQ. Trimming removed 3 bases from V and 5 bases from J, with 11 bases in between. This CDR3 contains 13 residues. The CDR3 loop reads CASSSAGRTEAFF. Written as DNA, the CDR3 is TGCGCCAGCAGCTCAGCGGGTAGGACTGAAGCTTTCTTT.

This sequence joins TRBV7-9 and TRBJ2-7, with D perhaps TRBD2 (5 bases). The CDR3 extends over 15 amino acids. The V gene lost 0 bases and the J gene lost 7 bases, with 16 bases spanning the gap. Looked up from germline, CDR1 is SEHNR and CDR2 is FQNEAQ (reference sequence). CDR3 loop: CASSLALGLTWEQYF. As DNA, the CDR3 is TGTGCCAGCAGCTTAGCCCTCGGACTGACGTGGGAGCAGTACTTC. Full variable domain (rest looked up from reference TRBV7-9 and TRBJ2-7): DTGVSQNPRHKITKRGQNVTFRCDPISEHNRLYWYRQTLGQGPEFLTYFQNEAQLEKSRLLSDRFSAERPKGSFSTLEIQRTEQGDSAMYLCASSLALGLTWEQYFGPGTRLTVT.

J is TRBJ2-7 and V is TRBV4-1; TRBD1 aligns across 8 bases. The CDR3 loop spans 17 amino acids. V lost 3 bases to trimming and J lost 0 bases; unmatched junction nucleotides: 10. CDR1 MGHRA and CDR2 YSYEKL come from the germline V gene. This CDR3 is CASSQGFTGGSSYEQYF. The CDR3 nucleotides read TGCGCCAGCAGCCAGGGCTTCACAGGGGGTAGCTCCTACGAGCAGTACTTC.

In DNA, the CDR3 is TGTGCCAGCAGTGACCGAACTAGCGGGGGGGCCGGTGAGCAGTACTTC. Translating it yields CASSDRTSGGAGEQYF. This sequence joins TRBV25-1 and TRBJ2-7; 13 bases match TRBD2. This CDR3 has 16 residues. Trimming removed 3 bases from V and 7 bases from J; junction bases left unmatched: 9. Germline CDR1 and CDR2: MGHDK and SYGVNS.

The chain links TRBV7-2 to TRBJ1-5; no clear D gene. CDR1 and CDR2 (germline): SGHTA, FQGNSA. There are 15 residues in the CDR3. V was trimmed by 0 bases and J by 6 bases, leaving 12 bases between them. The CDR3 nucleotides read TGTGCCAGCAGCTTAGCGCTCGGAGTCCGTCAGCCCCAGCATTTT. Translated: CASSLALGVRQPQHF. The variable domain in full, completed from reference TRBV7-2 and TRBJ1-5, reads GAGVSQSPSNKVTEKGKDVELRCDPISGHTALYWYRQSLGQGLEFLIYFQGNSAPDKSGLPSDRFSAERTGGSVSTLTIQRTQQEDSAVYLCASSLALGVRQPQHFGDGTRLSIL.

This clone was seen only once. The gene calls are TRBV7-9 and TRBJ2-1; TRBD1 matches at 7 bases. The CDR3 contains 16 residues. The V segment lost 6 bases and the J segment 4 bases; nucleotides outside the gene matches: 12. Per germline, CDR1 SEHNR and CDR2 FQNEAQ (reference sequence). In DNA, the CDR3 is TGTGCCAGCAGACACCCCGGGACAGCGTTTTACAATGAGCAGTTCTTC. Translation gives CASRHPGTAFYNEQFF.

CDR3 coding DNA: TGTGCCAGCAGCCCAGCAGGACAGGGAACGGGAGGAAACACCATATATTTT. Its translation: CASSPAGQGTGGNTIYF. This chain connects TRBV7-9 to TRBJ1-3; 8 bases are shared with TRBD1. The CDR3 totals 17 residues. Germline lookup yields CDR1 SEHNR and CDR2 FQNEAQ (reference sequence). J gave up 4 bases and V 5 bases, and 13 bases lay outside the gene matches.

The chain links TRBV19 to TRBJ2-2; D is ambiguous. Trimming cost V 3 bases and J 6 bases, with 11 bases left between them. There are 14 residues in the CDR3. Germline V CDR1 and CDR2: LNHDA, SQIVND (reference sequence). CDR3 sequence: CASSIPGIPGELFF. The CDR3 nucleotides are TGTGCCAGTAGTATCCCAGGAATCCCCGGGGAGCTGTTTTTT.

The V gene is TRBV11-2, the J gene TRBJ2-7; D unresolved. The CDR3 is 14 amino acids. Trimming shortened V by 1 base and J by 0 bases, and 7 bases separated the two germline ends. Germline assignment: CDR1 SGHAT and CDR2 FQNNGV. As DNA, the CDR3 is TGTGCCAGCAGCTTAGGACATTCCTCCTACGAGCAGTACTTC. Translating it yields CASSLGHSSYEQYF.

The chain joins TRBV15 to TRBJ2-3; TRBD2 aligns across 12 bases. Germline V lookup: CDR1 LNHNV, CDR2 YYDKDF (reference sequence). The V segment lost 0 bases and the J segment 0 bases; nucleotides outside the gene matches: 7. The CDR3 length is 19 residues. CDR3 loop: CATSRDRASGGASTDTQYF. The CDR3 region has the DNA TGTGCCACCAGCAGAGATAGGGCTAGCGGGGGGGCTAGCACAGATACGCAGTATTTT.